Given below is one T cell receptor beta chain in context. Germline CDR1 is SQVTM and CDR2 is ANQGSEA. This CDR3 region has 16 residues. Trimming removed 5 bases from V and 3 bases from J; junction bases left unmatched: 12. Method: immunoSEQ multiplex PCR; TCRdb's copy keeps in-frame clones and lacks some. The profile covers about 220,000 clones, with 83% appearing a single time and around 8.7% taken by the ten largest. This sample is part of a study of blood T cell repertoires in COVID-19. Turning to the study itself: Sites in the United States, Italy and Spain provided acute and convalescent COVID-19 samples.

The sequenced sample was peripheral blood. This rearrangement joins TRBV29-1 to TRBJ2-2, with 7 positions matching TRBD1. The receptor was derived from a woman aged 50 to 60 with acute or convalescent COVID-19. The CDR3 loop reads CSVNIMGQGDTGELFF. CDR3 DNA: TGCAGCGTTAACATTATGGGGCAGGGGGACACCGGGGAGCTGTTTTTT.